The 22 T cell receptor beta chains listed next were all sequenced from one sample in a study of cytomegalovirus exposure and HLA in healthy donors. PCR was performed using 60 Vbeta and 13 Jbeta primers. Profiled with immunoSEQ multiplex PCR; TCRdb holds only in-frame clones, not every one. The table includes approximately 180,000 clones, roughly 86% detected once. What was sequenced was PBMCs. The origin of the receptors is a woman between 18 and 30 years old in good health and CMV-seronegative.

CDR3 region: CASSTRTGDYGYTF. CDR3 bases: TGCGCCAGCAGCACTCGGACAGGCGATTATGGCTACACCTTC. V gene TRBV5-1 combines with J gene TRBJ1-2; 7 bases match TRBD1. V shed 4 bases, J shed 5 bases, and the junction held 8 bases outside the gene matches. The V gene's germline CDR1 is SGHRS and CDR2 YFSETQ. The CDR3 is made up of 14 amino acids.

This chain joins TRBV27 and TRBJ2-7, with D possibly TRBD1 on 5 matching bases. The germline CDR1 and CDR2 sequences are MNHEY and SMNVEV (reference sequence). The V gene lost 5 bases and the J gene lost 3 bases, with 11 bases spanning the gap. This CDR3 region has 13 residues. The CDR3 protein is CASSPTGYYEQYF. DNA of the CDR3: TGTGCCAGCAGTCCAACAGGCTACTACGAGCAGTACTTC.

The chain has TRBV9 and TRBJ2-7; the D is unclear. The ends were cut back, 2 bases at V and 0 bases at J, with 9 bases in the middle. The CDR3 extends over 14 amino acids. In germline, CDR1 is SGDLS, CDR2 YYNGEE. CDR3 amino acids: CASSVQAFSYEQYF. The DNA for the CDR3 is TGTGCCAGCAGCGTCCAAGCTTTCTCCTACGAGCAGTACTTC.

The J gene is TRBJ2-2, the V gene TRBV29-1; a weak D match, TRBD2 (5 bases). CDR1 and CDR2 (germline): SQVTM, ANQGSEA. V lost 3 bases to trimming and J lost 2 bases, with 16 bases between them. The CDR3 runs to 16 residues. CDR3 nucleotide sequence: TGCAGCGTTGACCGCGACGGAGGACTCAACACCGGGGAGCTGTTTTTT. Translating it yields CSVDRDGGLNTGELFF.

The chain recombines TRBV27 with TRBJ2-7; 11 positions match TRBD2. The trim removed 5 bases at V and 5 bases at J, leaving 8 bases unmatched. Germline assignment: CDR1 MNHEY and CDR2 SMNVEV (reference sequence). The CDR3 extends over 15 amino acids. The CDR3 protein is CASSDTTSGKDEQYF. CDR3 coding DNA: TGTGCCAGCAGTGATACGACTAGCGGGAAGGACGAGCAGTACTTC.

The rearrangement links TRBV30 to TRBJ1-4; 12 positions match TRBD1. CDR1 is GTSNPN, CDR2 SVGIG, per germline (reference sequence). The CDR3 runs to 16 residues. The trim removed 5 bases at V and 3 bases at J, leaving 7 bases unmatched. The CDR3 nucleotides read TGTGCCTGGGGAGGGACAGGGGGCGCAGCTAATGAAAAACTGTTTTTT. Translation: CAWGGTGGAANEKLFF.

V gene TRBV6-5 combines with J gene TRBJ1-2; TRBD1 aligns across 9 bases. The CDR3 covers 14 residues. Germline V gives CDR1 MNHEY, CDR2 SVGAGI. The ends lost 6 bases at V and 7 bases at J; junction bases unmatched: 9. The CDR3, as DNA: TGTGCCAGCAGCCCTCCGGGACAGGGAAGTGGCTACACCTTC. This encodes CASSPPGQGSGYTF.

This chain joins TRBV10-1 and TRBJ1-2; D is ambiguous. The ends were cut back, 2 bases at V and 2 bases at J, with 6 bases in the middle. Germline lookup yields CDR1 WNHNN and CDR2 SYGVQD (reference sequence). The CDR3 runs 13 residues. The DNA of the CDR3 is TGCGCCAGCAGTGAGGGGCAGAACTATGGCTACACCTTC. Protein product: CASSEGQNYGYTF.

This clone was recorded once. The rearrangement uses TRBV6-5 and TRBJ2-3; maybe TRBD1 (7 bases). Germline assignment: CDR1 MNHEY and CDR2 SVGAGI. V was clipped by 7 bases and J by 3 bases, with 17 bases between them. The CDR3 is 15 residues long. The CDR3: CASTRSGGGTDTQYF. The CDR3 region has the DNA TGTGCCAGCACCCGCTCAGGGGGAGGTACAGATACGCAGTATTTT.

J is TRBJ2-1 and V is TRBV5-1; 7 nucleotides align to TRBD1. Germline V gives CDR1 SGHRS, CDR2 YFSETQ. Trimming removed 3 bases from V and 9 bases from J; junction bases left unmatched: 6. The CDR3 loop spans 13 amino acids. CDR3 region: CASSSATGSEQFF. The CDR3 DNA reads as TGCGCCAGCAGCTCGGCGACAGGGTCTGAGCAGTTCTTC.

The V call is TRBV6-1, the J call TRBJ1-2; 7 nucleotides match TRBD1. V lost 2 bases and J lost 4; bases outside the gene matches: 10. The CDR3 has 16 amino acids. Germline V gives CDR1 MNHNS, CDR2 SASEGT. The chain's CDR3 is CASSEKRAGGSYGYTF. CDR3 nucleotides: TGTGCCAGCAGTGAAAAGAGGGCAGGGGGAAGCTATGGCTACACCTTC.

The chain is built from TRBV7-2 and TRBJ1-2; TRBD1 matches 8 bases. The J segment lost 8 bases and the V segment lost 5 bases, leaving 13 bases of the junction unmatched. Germline V gene sequence: CDR1 SGHTA, CDR2 FQGNSA. The CDR3 runs 15 residues. CDR3 residues: CASSPGQGRYRGYTF. The CDR3 DNA sequence: TGTGCCAGCAGCCCCGGACAGGGCCGTTATAGAGGCTACACCTTC.

This clone was observed once. This chain uses TRBV2 with TRBJ1-3, with 8 bases identical to TRBD1. The CDR3 has 15 residues. Trimming removed 2 bases from V and 2 bases from J; junction bases left unmatched: 2. Germline V gene sequence: CDR1 SNHLY, CDR2 FYNNEI. The CDR3, as DNA: TGTGCCAGCAGTGAATCAGGGGGCACTGGAAACACCATATATTTT. It encodes CASSESGGTGNTIYF.

The chain employs TRBV11-2 and TRBJ2-1; 10 bases line up with TRBD2. CDR3 length: 15 residues. J gave up 7 bases and V 2 bases, and 5 bases lay outside the gene matches. Looked up from germline, CDR1 is SGHAT and CDR2 is FQNNGV. The CDR3 protein is CASSLLLAGRNEQFF. As DNA, the CDR3 is TGTGCCAGCAGCTTATTACTAGCGGGGAGGAATGAGCAGTTCTTC.

This CDR3 reads CASSIWGQGAAGQFF. CDR3 sequence (DNA): TGTGCCAGTAGTATCTGGGGACAGGGGGCAGCAGGGCAGTTCTTC. The chain links TRBV19 to TRBJ2-1, with 12 bases fitting TRBD1. Germline V gives CDR1 LNHDA, CDR2 SQIVND (reference sequence). The CDR3 totals 15 residues. V trimming: 3 bases; J trimming: 12 bases; junction bases outside the gene matches: 9.

The J gene is TRBJ1-6, the V gene TRBV18; 7 bases are shared with TRBD1. The V segment lost 1 base and the J segment 3 bases; nucleotides outside the gene matches: 6. The germline V gene has CDR1 KGHSH and CDR2 LQKENI. The CDR3 length is 17 residues. In DNA, the CDR3 is TGTGCCAGCTCACCACAAGTCTCAGGGGGCTATAATTCACCCCTCCACTTT. Translating it yields CASSPQVSGGYNSPLHF.

This chain uses TRBV6-5 with TRBJ1-6, with D maybe TRBD1 (5 bases). CDR1 and CDR2 (germline): MNHEY, SVGAGI. The V end lost 5 bases, the J end lost 6 bases, and 11 bases lay between the germline ends. CDR3 length: 14 amino acids. The CDR3 nucleotides read TGTGCCAGCAGTCTACAGGTCCTTAATTCACCCCTCCACTTT. Protein: CASSLQVLNSPLHF.

The rearrangement joins TRBV5-1 to TRBJ2-7; 11 bases map to TRBD1. The CDR3 is 16 amino acids. V shed 0 bases and J 3 bases; nucleotides not matched to a gene: 5. Germline assignment: CDR1 SGHRS and CDR2 YFSETQ. CDR3 coding DNA: TGCGCCAGCAGCTTGGCACCGGACAGGGGGCACTACGAGCAGTACTTC. Encoded protein: CASSLAPDRGHYEQYF.

The genes are TRBV30 and TRBJ2-3, with D possibly matching TRBD2 (6 bases). Germline CDR1 and CDR2: GTSNPN and SVGIG (reference sequence). The V gene lost 3 bases and the J gene lost 0 bases, with 10 bases spanning the gap. The CDR3 extends over 14 amino acids. This chain's CDR3 is CAWREGLSTDTQYF. CDR3 DNA: TGTGCCTGGAGGGAGGGACTTAGCACAGATACGCAGTATTTT.

The J gene is TRBJ1-2, the V gene TRBV27; 7 bases are a match to TRBD1. Germline CDR1 MNHEY, CDR2 SMNVEV (reference sequence). This CDR3 contains 14 residues. V was clipped by 5 bases and J by 8 bases; unmatched bases: 11. The CDR3 sequence: CASSPRTGWRGYTF. The CDR3 nucleotides read TGTGCCAGCAGTCCGCGGACAGGCTGGAGGGGCTACACCTTC.

The V gene is TRBV30, the J gene TRBJ1-1; TRBD1 is a possible D gene (5 bases). Germline loops: CDR1 GTSNPN, CDR2 SVGIG (reference sequence). Trimming removed 5 bases from V and 0 bases from J, with 10 bases in between. CDR3 length equals 13 residues. The DNA for the CDR3 is TGTGCCTGGGACAGTGATATGAACACTGAAGCTTTCTTT. It yields the protein CAWDSDMNTEAFF.

The chain couples TRBV7-2 to TRBJ1-6; 10 positions agree with TRBD1. The J segment lost 8 bases and the V segment lost 4 bases, leaving 2 bases of the junction unmatched. This CDR3 comprises 14 residues. CDR1 is SGHTA and CDR2 is FQGNSA in the germline V gene. The CDR3 DNA reads as TGTGCCAGCAGCTGGACAGGGGGGGATTCACCCCTCCACTTT. The encoded protein is CASSWTGGDSPLHF.